Below are 25 T cell receptor beta chains sequenced from a single sample in a study of a mutant IDH1 vaccine in newly diagnosed glioma. Clones were sequenced by immunoSEQ multiplex PCR, and TCRdb holds only the in-frame ones, with some missing. Found here are roughly 32,000 clones, about 82% of them singletons; the top ten hold approximately 3%. Time point denoted: week 35, safety follow-up. The study gave 300 ug of mutant IDH1 20-mer peptide per vaccine dose, with topical imiquimod. These receptors are not linked to any known antigen. This specimen was PBMCs, taken from a glioma patient whose treatment included an IDH1 peptide vaccine. These receptors were obtained from a man aged 35 to 55 with glioma. Some clones in this sample may be carry-over from other donors' samples.

The chain couples TRBV7-9 to TRBJ1-1; D might be TRBD1 (6 bases). V was clipped by 5 bases and J by 6 bases, with 13 bases between them. The CDR3 is 13 residues long. CDR1 and CDR2 (germline): SEHNR, FQNEAQ (reference sequence). The CDR3 DNA sequence: TGTGCCAGCAGCCAACTACAGGGATCTGAAGCTTTCTTT. Translation: CASSQLQGSEAFF.

The chain carries TRBV28 and TRBJ1-5; D gene unclear. The CDR3 sequence is 16 residues long. Germline V gives CDR1 MDHEN, CDR2 SYDVKM. Trimming pared 5 bases from V and 6 bases from J, leaving 20 bases between. Here the CDR3 DNA reads TGTGCCAGCAGTGATCATGAGGGTATGGTGGGTCAGCCCCAGCATTTT. Protein product: CASSDHEGMVGQPQHF.

This sequence joins TRBV10-3 and TRBJ2-1, with D possibly TRBD2 on 6 matching bases. This CDR3 comprises 17 residues. Trimming shortened V by 3 bases and J by 12 bases, and 27 bases separated the two germline ends. Germline-derived CDR1 and CDR2 are ENHRY and SYGVKD. Written as DNA, the CDR3 is TGTGCCATCAGTGATCGGCGGAGGGATCAGCCCCAATGGGGGCAGTTCTTC. Translating it yields CAISDRRRDQPQWGQFF.

The chain uses TRBV29-1 and TRBJ1-2; D is perhaps TRBD1 (5 bases). From germline, CDR1 is SQVTM and CDR2 ANQGSEA. V was cut by 4 bases and J by 6 bases, with 12 bases left in between. CDR3 length equals 12 residues. The DNA for the CDR3 is TGCAGCGTTGGGGGGACCTGGGATGGCTACACCTTC. Translating gives CSVGGTWDGYTF.

This chain joins TRBV5-1 and TRBJ1-1, with 8 bases lining up with TRBD1. The CDR3 has 14 residues. The germline V gene encodes CDR1 SGHRS and CDR2 YFSETQ. V was pared by 2 bases and J by 1 base, with 1 base of the junction left unmatched. The CDR3 is CASSFGQGNTEAFF. The CDR3 nucleotides are TGCGCCAGCAGCTTCGGACAGGGGAACACTGAAGCTTTCTTT. The full variable domain, its missing parts supplied by reference TRBV5-1 and TRBJ1-1, is KAGVTQTPRYLIKTRGQQVTLSCSPISGHRSVSWYQQTPGQGLQFLFEYFSETQRNKGNFPGRFSGRQFSNSRSEMNVSTLELGDSALYLCASSFGQGNTEAFFGQGTRLTVV.

The chain couples TRBV4-3 to TRBJ2-3, with D possibly being TRBD2 (5 bases). The V end was cut by 1 base, the J end by 6 bases, with 11 bases between. There are 14 residues in the CDR3. The germline V gene has CDR1 LGHNA and CDR2 YSLEER. The CDR3 region is CASSQAISGDTQYF. For the CDR3, the DNA is TGCGCCAGCAGCCAAGCGATCTCGGGGGATACGCAGTATTTT.

V gene TRBV7-2 combines with J gene TRBJ2-3; no clear D. This CDR3 is 12 amino acids long. In germline, CDR1 is SGHTA, CDR2 FQGNSA. V was pared by 2 bases and J by 4 bases, with 4 bases between. As DNA, the CDR3 is TGTGCCAGCAGCTTATACTCAGATACGCAGTATTTT. It encodes CASSLYSDTQYF.

This chain joins TRBV6-1 and TRBJ2-7, with D perhaps given as TRBD1 or TRBD2 (6 bases each). Germline V gene lookup returns CDR1 MNHNS and CDR2 SASEGT. The germline V and J ends were trimmed by 2 bases and 1 base, with 18 bases remaining between them. This CDR3 has 17 residues. For the CDR3, the DNA is TGTGCCAGCAGTGAATGGTGGGGGGCAGTACCATCCTACGAGCAGTACTTC. This encodes CASSEWWGAVPSYEQYF.

The CDR3 sequence is CASSLGLDYNEQFF. The CDR3 DNA follows: TGCGCCAGCAGCCTAGGACTCGATTACAATGAGCAGTTCTTC. The V and J genes are TRBV5-1 and TRBJ2-1, with D perhaps matching TRBD2 (5 bases). V lost 4 bases and J lost 4, with 12 bases in between. Germline assignment: CDR1 SGHRS and CDR2 YFSETQ. This CDR3 comprises 14 residues.

CDR3 residues: CASSPRTGAIHYGYTF. In nucleotides, the CDR3 is TGTGCCAGCAGTCCTAGGACAGGGGCCATCCACTATGGCTACACCTTC. The chain links TRBV6-6 to TRBJ1-2; 9 bases agree with TRBD1. V shed 5 bases and J 3 bases; nucleotides not matched to a gene: 10. Germline V gene lookup returns CDR1 MNHNY and CDR2 SVGAGI (reference sequence). The length of the CDR3 is 16 residues.

The gene calls are TRBV1 and TRBJ2-3; TRBD2, as called in the table, went unchecked against the DNA. TRBV1 is a pseudogene. The CDR3 is 21 amino acids. The CDR3 loop is CTSSQKGQLAGGQVVADTQYF. The CDR3 DNA sequence: TGCACCAGCAGCCAGAAGGGCCAACTAGCGGGGGGGCAAGTAGTCGCGGATACGCAGTATTTT.

This clone was counted a single time. The V call is TRBV29-1, the J call TRBJ1-2; D not certain. V lost 2 bases and J 8 bases, leaving 24 bases between the germline ends. The germline gives CDR1 SQVTM, CDR2 ANQGSEA. The CDR3 contains 16 residues. For the CDR3, the DNA is TGCAGCGTTGAAAGCCAGGCAGGCGTTCTCGTAGGCGGCTACACCTTC. As protein: CSVESQAGVLVGGYTF.

The rearrangement joins TRBV20-1 to TRBJ1-2, with D uncertain. Germline CDR1 DFQATT, CDR2 SNEGSKA (reference sequence). This CDR3 has 11 amino acids. The germline V and J ends were trimmed by 6 bases and 8 bases, with 13 bases remaining between them. The CDR3 region is CSATSGNGYTF. In nucleotides, the CDR3 is TGCAGTGCCACCTCCGGAAACGGCTACACCTTC.

The rearrangement uses TRBV19 and TRBJ2-5; D gene uncertain. Trimming removed 0 bases at V and 7 bases at J, with 12 bases between. The CDR3 consists of 14 residues. CDR1 is LNHDA and CDR2 is SQIVND in the germline V gene (reference sequence). The CDR3 region is CASSIESNARTQYF. In DNA form, the CDR3 reads TGTGCCAGTAGTATAGAGTCCAACGCTAGGACCCAGTACTTC.

This clone was seen a single time. This chain uses TRBV30 with TRBJ2-2; D possibly corresponds to TRBD2 (5 bases). The length of the CDR3 is 12 residues. Germline V gene lookup returns CDR1 GTSNPN and CDR2 SVGIG (reference sequence). The germline V and J ends were trimmed by 2 bases and 8 bases, with 9 bases remaining between them. Here the CDR3 reads CAWSFGEGELFF. Here the CDR3 DNA reads TGTGCCTGGAGTTTCGGGGAAGGGGAGCTGTTTTTT.

V and J are TRBV6-1 and TRBJ2-7; 8 positions agree with TRBD2. Germline V gives CDR1 MNHNS, CDR2 SASEGT. The CDR3 sequence is 15 residues long. V lost 8 bases and J lost 7; bases outside the gene matches: 16. The CDR3 nucleotides are TGTGCCAGCCTCACCCCGGCGGGGGGCCGGGGGGAGCAGTACTTC. Its translation: CASLTPAGGRGEQYF.

This chain links TRBV20-1 with TRBJ2-1, with D perhaps matching TRBD2 (5 bases). CDR1 and CDR2 (germline): DFQATT, SNEGSKA (reference sequence). Trimming left V 6 bases short and J 5 bases short, with 8 bases between. The CDR3 covers 11 residues. CDR3: CSAEGHNEQFF. CDR3 coding DNA: TGCAGTGCCGAGGGCCACAATGAGCAGTTCTTC.

The chain carries TRBV7-2 and TRBJ2-2; D call uncertain. CDR1 SGHTA and CDR2 FQGNSA come from the germline V gene. The germline V and J ends were trimmed by 1 base and 2 bases, with 5 bases remaining between them. This CDR3 has 14 residues. CDR3 amino acids: CASSLDPNTGELFF. The CDR3 nucleotides are TGTGCCAGCAGCTTAGATCCCAACACCGGGGAGCTGTTTTTT.

The genes are TRBV11-2 and TRBJ1-1; D may be TRBD1 (5 bases). CDR3 length: 16 residues. Trimming removed 5 bases at V and 3 bases at J, with 19 bases between. Germline V gene sequence: CDR1 SGHAT, CDR2 FQNNGV. CDR3 in amino acids: CASSAAVGLGDTEAFF. The CDR3 region has the DNA TGTGCCAGCAGCGCAGCGGTGGGGCTGGGGGACACTGAAGCTTTCTTT. Variable domain in full (rest from reference TRBV11-2 and TRBJ1-1): EAGVAQSPRYKIIEKRQSVAFWCNPISGHATLYWYQQILGQGPKLLIQFQNNGVVDDSQLPKDRFSAERLKGVDSTLKIQPAKLEDSAVYLCASSAAVGLGDTEAFFGQGTRLTVV.

This clone was observed once. V and J are TRBV4-2 and TRBJ2-1, with 8 positions matching TRBD2. CDR1 and CDR2 (germline): LGHNA, YNFKEQ. V gave up 2 bases and J gave up 4 bases; unmatched junction bases: 4. The CDR3 spans 15 residues. DNA of the CDR3: TGTGCCAGCAGCCAAAATAGCGGGAATTACAATGAGCAGTTCTTC. This codes for CASSQNSGNYNEQFF.

The chain joins TRBV6-1 to TRBJ1-5; the D gene is possibly TRBD1 (6 bases). CDR1 is MNHNS and CDR2 is SASEGT in the germline V gene. V was trimmed by 5 bases and J by 0 bases, leaving 11 bases between them. The CDR3 is 15 amino acids. CDR3 protein: CASSLDSLSNQPQHF. CDR3 DNA: TGTGCCAGCAGTTTGGACAGCCTTAGCAATCAGCCCCAGCATTTT.

This clone came up once. The chain has TRBV6-6 and TRBJ1-6; D is unclear. Trimming took off 2 bases at V and 7 bases at J, with 9 bases between the two ends. This CDR3 region has 14 residues. Per germline, CDR1 MNHNY and CDR2 SVGAGI (reference sequence). The chain's CDR3 is CASSYGGGNSPLHF. CDR3 nucleotide sequence: TGTGCCAGCAGTTACGGCGGTGGGAATTCACCCCTCCACTTT.

The CDR3 here is CASSLGGNEKLFF. The CDR3 DNA reads as TGTGCCAGCAGCTTGGGGGGAAATGAAAAACTGTTTTTT. This sequence joins TRBV5-4 and TRBJ1-4; D is unresolved. There are 13 residues in the CDR3. V gave up 0 bases and J gave up 5 bases, with 5 bases separating them. Looked up from germline, CDR1 is SGHNT and CDR2 is YYREEE (reference sequence).

This clone qualifies as medium-sized (0.01 to 0.1%). The rearrangement uses TRBV6-1 and TRBJ1-6; no clear D. Trimming shortened V by 3 bases and J by 5 bases, and 11 bases separated the two germline ends. Germline CDR1 is MNHNS and CDR2 is SASEGT. This CDR3 is built from 15 residues. As DNA, the CDR3 is TGTGCCAGCAGTGACCAGTGGGTCAATAATTCACCCCTCCACTTT. It encodes CASSDQWVNNSPLHF.

J is TRBJ2-7 and V is TRBV5-1, with D possibly being TRBD1 (5 bases). V was clipped by 0 bases and J by 1 base, with 5 bases between them. Germline V gene sequence: CDR1 SGHRS, CDR2 YFSETQ. This CDR3 has 13 amino acids. The CDR3 DNA reads as TGCGCCAGCAGCTTGGGACAGTCCTACGAGCAGTACTTC. Translation gives CASSLGQSYEQYF.